This T cell receptor beta chain is from a study of neurological immune-mediated disorders. Synthesis of cDNA was performed by 5'RACE using 10-nucleotide random UMIs. TCRdb reprocessed the 5' RACE reads with MiXCR, giving one entry per CDR3 protein. Among 50,000 to 70,000 distinct CDR3 sequences listed, less than 5.5% were seen once. From germline, CDR1 is LGHNT and CDR2 FRNRAP. V lost 2 bases to trimming and J lost 8 bases, with 16 bases between them. This CDR3 has 16 amino acids. This clonotype was counted many times. The antigen remains undetermined. Points from the study as a whole: Falling below healthy controls, multiple sclerosis showed the least TCR clonal expansion, while HTLV-1-associated myelopathy showed the most. No sharing of CDR3 amino acid sequences was observed among expanded clones across subjects, suggesting private repertoires in all groups. In multiple sclerosis patients, the repertoire cluster was unrelated to clinical or MRI findings.

The sequenced sample consisted of PBMCs. This chain links TRBV12-5 with TRBJ1-6, with no clear D. The TCR sequence derives from a man in his thirties or forties with multiple sclerosis. CDR3 protein: CASGLSPEIAYSPLHF. The CDR3 DNA is TGTGCTAGTGGTTTGTCACCCGAGATAGCGTATTCACCCCTCCACTTT. The whole variable domain, remainder taken from reference TRBV12-5 and TRBJ1-6, is DARVTQTPRHKVTEMGQEVTMRCQPILGHNTVFWYRQTMMQGLELLAYFRNRAPLDDSGMPKDRFSAEMPDATLATLKIQPSEPRDSAVYFCASGLSPEIAYSPLHFGNGTRLTVT.